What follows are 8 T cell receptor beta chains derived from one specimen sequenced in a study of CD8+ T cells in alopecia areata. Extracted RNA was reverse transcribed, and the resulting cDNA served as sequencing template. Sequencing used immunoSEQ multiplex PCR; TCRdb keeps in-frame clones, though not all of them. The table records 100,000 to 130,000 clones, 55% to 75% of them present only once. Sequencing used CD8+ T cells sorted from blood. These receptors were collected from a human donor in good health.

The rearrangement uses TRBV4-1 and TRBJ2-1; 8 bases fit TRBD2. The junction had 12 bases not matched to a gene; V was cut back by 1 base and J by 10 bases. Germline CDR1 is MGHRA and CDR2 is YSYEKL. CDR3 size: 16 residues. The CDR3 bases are TGCGCCAGCAGCCAAGCTTTGCGGGGGGCGCGAGGGGAGCAGTTCTTC. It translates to CASSQALRGARGEQFF.

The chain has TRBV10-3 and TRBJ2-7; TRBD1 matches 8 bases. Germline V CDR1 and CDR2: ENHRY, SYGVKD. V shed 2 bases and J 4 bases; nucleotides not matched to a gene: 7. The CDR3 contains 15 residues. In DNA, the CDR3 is TGTGCCATCAGTGAGCTTGCCAGGGGGCCATACGAGCAGTACTTC. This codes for CAISELARGPYEQYF.

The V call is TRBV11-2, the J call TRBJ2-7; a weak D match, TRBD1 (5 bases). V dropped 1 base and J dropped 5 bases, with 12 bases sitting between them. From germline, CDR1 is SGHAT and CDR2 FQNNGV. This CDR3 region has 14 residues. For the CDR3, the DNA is TGTGCCAGCAGCTTAGCCCAGGGCTTAAACGAGCAGTACTTC. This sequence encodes CASSLAQGLNEQYF. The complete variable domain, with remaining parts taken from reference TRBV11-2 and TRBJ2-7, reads EAGVAQSPRYKIIEKRQSVAFWCNPISGHATLYWYQQILGQGPKLLIQFQNNGVVDDSQLPKDRFSAERLKGVDSTLKIQPAKLEDSAVYLCASSLAQGLNEQYFGPGTRLTVT.

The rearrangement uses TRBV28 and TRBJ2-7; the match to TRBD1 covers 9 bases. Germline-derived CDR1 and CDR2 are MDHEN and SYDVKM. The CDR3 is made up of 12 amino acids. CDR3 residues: CGPGQGGREQYF. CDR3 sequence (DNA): TGTGGGCCGGGACAGGGCGGACGGGAGCAGTACTTC.

The CDR3 here is CASSWTGFNTGELFF. CDR3 bases: TGTGCCAGCAGTTGGACAGGGTTTAACACCGGGGAGCTGTTTTTT. The gene calls are TRBV28 and TRBJ2-2; the match to TRBD1 covers 8 bases. In germline, CDR1 is MDHEN, CDR2 SYDVKM. V lost 4 bases, J lost 2 bases, and 3 bases stayed unmatched. The CDR3 runs 15 residues.

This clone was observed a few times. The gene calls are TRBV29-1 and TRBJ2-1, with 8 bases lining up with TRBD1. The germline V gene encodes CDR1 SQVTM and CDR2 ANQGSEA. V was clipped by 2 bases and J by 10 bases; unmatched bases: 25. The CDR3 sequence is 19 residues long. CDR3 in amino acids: CSVESRTGRTPTLLGEQFF. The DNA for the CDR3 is TGCAGCGTTGAAAGTAGGACAGGGCGCACTCCTACACTCTTGGGGGAGCAGTTCTTC.

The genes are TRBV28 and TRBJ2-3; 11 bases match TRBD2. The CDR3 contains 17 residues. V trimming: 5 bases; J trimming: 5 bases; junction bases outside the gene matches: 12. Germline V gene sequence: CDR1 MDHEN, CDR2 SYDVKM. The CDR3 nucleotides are TGTGCCAGCAGTCCTAATTTAGCGGGGGGGCCGGGAGATACGCAGTATTTT. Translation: CASSPNLAGGPGDTQYF.

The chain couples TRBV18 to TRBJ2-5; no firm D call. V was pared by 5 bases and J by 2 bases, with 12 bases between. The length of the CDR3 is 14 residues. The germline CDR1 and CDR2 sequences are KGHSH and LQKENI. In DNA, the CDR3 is TGTGCCAGCTCATCCCGATTTCGGCAAGAGACCCAGTACTTC. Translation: CASSSRFRQETQYF.